One and the same sample provided the 6 T cell receptor beta chains below, sequenced in a study of monozygotic twins with inflammatory bowel disease. TCRdb reprocessed the 5' RACE reads and stores each CDR3 protein as one record, lacking DNA. This listing includes some 150,000 distinct CDR3 sequences. The sequenced material came from blood. The source is a human donor with ulcerative colitis or Crohn's disease, or a healthy co-twin of an affected twin (not recorded which).

The V gene is TRBV2, the J gene TRBJ2-3. Germline CDR1 and CDR2: SNHLY and FYNNEI. The CDR3 spans 12 residues. CDR3 in amino acids: CASSGWRDTQYF.

The chain joins TRBV5-6 to TRBJ1-1; TCRdb's assignment of TRBD1 cannot be checked, as there is no DNA. Germline assignment: CDR1 SGHDT and CDR2 YYEEEE. The CDR3 is 12 residues long. This CDR3 is CASSPPGREAFF. Filled out from reference TRBV5-6 and TRBJ1-1, the complete variable domain reads DAGVTQSPTHLIKTRGQQVTLRCSPKSGHDTVSWYQQALGQGPQFIFQYYEEEERQRGNFPDRFSGHQFPNYSSELNVNALLLGDSALYLCASSPPGREAFFGQGTRLTVV.

This chain connects TRBV6-1 to TRBJ1-3; TCRdb indicates TRBD1, and absent DNA this call remains unverified. CDR1 is MNHNS and CDR2 is SASEGT in the germline V gene. The CDR3 spans 15 residues. Here the CDR3 reads CASRTGGLSGNTIYF.

The chain recombines TRBV6-5 with TRBJ2-3; TCRdb proposes TRBD2, but this gene call is untestable without DNA. The V gene's germline CDR1 is MNHEY and CDR2 SVGAGI. The CDR3 runs to 18 residues. This chain's CDR3 is CASSYSPTSGRAMHTQYF.

The chain recombines TRBV5-1 with TRBJ2-7; the TRBD2 assignment by TCRdb is unverifiable without DNA. The germline CDR1 and CDR2 sequences are SGHRS and YFSETQ. CDR3 length equals 16 residues. The CDR3 protein is CASSLNLAQYSYEQYF.

The chain recombines TRBV20-1 with TRBJ2-5; TCRdb names TRBD1, which stays unverified in the absence of DNA. CDR3 length equals 14 residues. In germline, CDR1 is DFQATT, CDR2 SNEGSKA (reference sequence). The CDR3 here is CSAIRGLGEETQYF.